The clone carrying this T cell receptor (beta chain) was seen more than once but under ten times. This record comes from a study of human T cells and chemical hapten exposure. The wider study: Patches that contained 0.01% DPC were applied to the upper back and read at 6 days.

Germline V gene sequence: CDR1 MNHEY, CDR2 SMNVEV (reference sequence). The CDR3 runs 12 residues. V gave up 8 bases and J gave up 7 bases, with 14 bases separating them. TCRdb reanalysed the RACE reads using MiXCR and keeps one entry per CDR3 protein. The sample shows roughly 89,000 distinct CDR3 sequences, roughly 11% of them seen only once. Time point here: patch test 3, about 24 weeks after DPC sensitization. Treatment indicated: therapeutic diphenylcyclopropenone sensitization with weekly scalp DPC. The source was whole blood, collected in connection with sensitization to the hapten diphenylcyclopropenone (DPC). The sequence was collected from a young woman with alopecia areata. Some clones in this sample may be carry-over from other donors' samples. The chain is built from TRBV27 and TRBJ2-5, with TRBD2 as a possible D gene (6 bases). This chain's CDR3 is CASRRESGTQYF. The CDR3 coding sequence is TGTGCCAGCCGACGGGAGTCAGGGACCCAGTACTTC.